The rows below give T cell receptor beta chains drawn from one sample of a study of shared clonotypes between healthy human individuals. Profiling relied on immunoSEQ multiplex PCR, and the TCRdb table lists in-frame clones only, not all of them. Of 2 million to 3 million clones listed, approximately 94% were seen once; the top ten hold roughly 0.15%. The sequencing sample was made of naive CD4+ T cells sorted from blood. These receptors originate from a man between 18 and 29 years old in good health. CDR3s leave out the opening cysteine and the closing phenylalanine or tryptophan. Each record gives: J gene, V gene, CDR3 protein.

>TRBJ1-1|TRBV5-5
ASSLTGAPEAF
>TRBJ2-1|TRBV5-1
ASSRIAGQYNEQF
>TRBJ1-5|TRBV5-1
ASSPEGDMAQPQH
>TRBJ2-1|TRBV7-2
ASSSADRGRGNEQF
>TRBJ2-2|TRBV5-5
ASSQNTGELF
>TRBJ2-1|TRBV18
ASSPALYNEQF
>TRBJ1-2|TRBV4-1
ASASRGGENYGYT
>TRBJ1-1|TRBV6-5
ASYRQGCF
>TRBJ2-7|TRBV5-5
ASSPRDLSSYEQY
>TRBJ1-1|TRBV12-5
ASGQRQARKGEAF
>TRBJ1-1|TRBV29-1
SVGGATEAF
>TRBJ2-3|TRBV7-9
ASSPGQETQY
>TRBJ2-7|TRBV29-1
SVELAGGRYEQY
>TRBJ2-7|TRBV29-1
SVGHSYEQY
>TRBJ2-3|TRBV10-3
AISESLAGGLTDTQY
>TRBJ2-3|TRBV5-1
ASSLSGPQTDTQY
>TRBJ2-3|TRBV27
ASSTSRTDTQY
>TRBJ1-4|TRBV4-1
ASSQAGQKLF
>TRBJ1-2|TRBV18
ASSPGQGGDGGYGYT
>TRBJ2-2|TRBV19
ASSDGQLNTGELF
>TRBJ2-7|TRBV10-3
AISNGLAGGNEQY
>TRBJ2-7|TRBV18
ASSPLWTQTHEQY
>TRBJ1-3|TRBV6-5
ASSYSSQGINTIY
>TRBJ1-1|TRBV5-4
ASSLAGATEAF
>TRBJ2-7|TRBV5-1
ASSFWGGEQY
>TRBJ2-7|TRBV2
ASSEVKGGYEQY